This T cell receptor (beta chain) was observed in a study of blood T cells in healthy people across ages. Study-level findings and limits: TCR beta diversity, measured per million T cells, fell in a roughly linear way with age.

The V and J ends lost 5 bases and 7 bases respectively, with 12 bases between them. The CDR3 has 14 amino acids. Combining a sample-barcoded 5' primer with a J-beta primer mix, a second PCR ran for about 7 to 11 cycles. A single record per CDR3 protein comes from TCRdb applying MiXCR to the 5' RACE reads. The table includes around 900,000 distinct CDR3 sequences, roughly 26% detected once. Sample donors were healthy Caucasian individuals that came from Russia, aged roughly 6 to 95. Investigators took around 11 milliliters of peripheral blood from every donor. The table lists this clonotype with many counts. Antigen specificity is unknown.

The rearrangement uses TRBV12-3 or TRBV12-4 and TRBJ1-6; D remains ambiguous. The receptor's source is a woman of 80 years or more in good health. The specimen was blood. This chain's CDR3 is CASSTRGKNSPLHF. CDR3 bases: TGTGCCAGCAGTACCCGGGGAAAAAATTCACCCCTCCACTTT.